This T cell receptor beta chain originates from a study of cytomegalovirus exposure and HLA in healthy donors. Clones were read by immunoSEQ multiplex PCR, and TCRdb kept only the in-frame ones, dropping some. The sample lists more than 200,000 clones, about 88% occurring once. V lost 3 bases to trimming and J lost 0 bases; unmatched junction nucleotides: 6. The CDR3 runs 16 residues. Per the germline V gene, CDR1 is MGHRA and CDR2 is YSYEKL. Specimen: PBMCs. The clonotype comes from a man aged 18 to 35 in good health and CMV-seropositive. This chain links TRBV4-1 with TRBJ2-3, with TRBD2 matching 7 bases. CDR3 nucleotides: TGCGCCAGCAGCCAGTGGGACTACACTAGCACAGATACGCAGTATTTT. It codes for CASSQWDYTSTDTQYF.